Following are 10 T cell receptor beta chains from one sample sequenced in a study of shared clonotypes between healthy human individuals. Terminally differentiated effector memory CD45RA+ cells were excluded from the naive CD8 cells, which were CD45RO-negative and positively selected for CCR7. The assay was immunoSEQ multiplex PCR, and TCRdb's table has in-frame clones only and misses some. The table includes more than 500,000 clones, approximately 95% detected once. The sequenced material came from naive CD8+ T cells sorted from blood. The receptors here all came from a woman younger than 45 in good health.

This clone was recorded once. This chain joins TRBV27 and TRBJ1-1, with D perhaps TRBD1 (5 bases). The length of the CDR3 is 17 residues. Germline V CDR1 and CDR2: MNHEY, SMNVEV (reference sequence). V gave up 3 bases and J gave up 0 bases, with 17 bases separating them. DNA of the CDR3: TGTGCCAGCAGTTTGGGTGCAGGGTTCCCCATGAACACTGAAGCTTTCTTT. Translation: CASSLGAGFPMNTEAFF.

CDR3 loop: CASSQVRTRAAVWTGELFF. The CDR3 nucleotides are TGCGCCAGCAGCCAAGTGAGAACTAGGGCGGCGGTGTGGACCGGGGAGCTGTTTTTT. The chain is built from TRBV4-1 and TRBJ2-2; TRBD2 might be the D (5 bases). V lost 1 base, J lost 5 bases, and 23 bases lay in between. This CDR3 has 19 residues. Germline V gene lookup returns CDR1 MGHRA and CDR2 YSYEKL.

This rearrangement joins TRBV27 to TRBJ1-2, with TRBD1 matching 8 bases. This CDR3 contains 16 residues. Germline assignment: CDR1 MNHEY and CDR2 SMNVEV (reference sequence). V gave up 3 bases and J gave up 7 bases; unmatched junction bases: 13. The CDR3 sequence is CASSLRRPGGQGGYTF. The CDR3, as DNA: TGTGCCAGCAGTTTGCGTCGGCCAGGGGGCCAGGGTGGCTACACCTTC.

The rearrangement joins TRBV28 to TRBJ2-7; 8 bases map to TRBD1. Germline V gene sequence: CDR1 MDHEN, CDR2 SYDVKM. The CDR3 has 14 amino acids. Losses at the gene ends were 5 bases for V and 3 bases for J; bases not matched to a gene: 6. CDR3 region: CASSPDRVVYEQYF. As DNA, the CDR3 is TGTGCCAGCAGTCCGGACAGGGTGGTCTACGAGCAGTACTTC. Full variable domain (outside the CDR3, taken from reference TRBV28 and TRBJ2-7): DVKVTQSSRYLVKRTGEKVFLECVQDMDHENMFWYRQDPGLGLRLIYFSYDVKMKEKGDIPEGYSVSREKKERFSLILESASTNQTSMYLCASSPDRVVYEQYFGPGTRLTVT.

The chain links TRBV2 to TRBJ2-6; D is uncertain. Germline V gene lookup returns CDR1 SNHLY and CDR2 FYNNEI. The ends were cut back, 8 bases at V and 1 base at J, with 3 bases in the middle. The length of the CDR3 is 12 residues. The CDR3 sequence: CASGSGANVLTF. The CDR3 DNA follows: TGTGCCAGCGGGTCTGGGGCCAACGTCCTGACTTTC.

The chain employs TRBV5-4 and TRBJ2-5; TRBD2 matches at 13 bases. The CDR3 covers 15 residues. Germline V lookup: CDR1 SGHNT, CDR2 YYREEE (reference sequence). The V and J ends lost 0 bases and 4 bases, in that order; junction bases with no gene match: 0. The CDR3 DNA follows: TGTGCCAGCAGCTTGGGACTAGCGGGAGGAGAGACCCAGTACTTC. Its protein product is CASSLGLAGGETQYF. The complete variable domain, with remaining parts taken from reference TRBV5-4 and TRBJ2-5, reads ETGVTQSPTHLIKTRGQQVTLRCSSQSGHNTVSWYQQALGQGPQFIFQYYREEENGRGNFPPRFSGLQFPNYSSELNVNALELDDSALYLCASSLGLAGGETQYFGPGTRLLVL.

The V call is TRBV6-1, the J call TRBJ2-1; 8 bases are shared with TRBD1. J gave up 8 bases and V 7 bases, and 10 bases lay outside the gene matches. Germline V gene lookup returns CDR1 MNHNS and CDR2 SASEGT. The CDR3 covers 14 residues. The CDR3 reads CASIPRQGWDEQFF. The DNA of the CDR3 is TGTGCCAGCATACCGCGACAGGGGTGGGATGAGCAGTTCTTC.

CDR3 loop: CASSDGGINQETQYF. The CDR3 coding sequence is TGTGCCAGCAGTGATGGCGGGATAAACCAAGAGACCCAGTACTTC. The chain couples TRBV2 to TRBJ2-5; maybe TRBD2 (6 bases). The CDR3 covers 15 residues. V shed 3 bases and J shed 0 bases, with 11 bases lying between them. CDR1 and CDR2 (germline): SNHLY, FYNNEI. Full variable domain (outside the CDR3, taken from reference TRBV2 and TRBJ2-5): EPEVTQTPSHQVTQMGQEVILRCVPISNHLYFYWYRQILGQKVEFLVSFYNNEISEKSEIFDDQFSVERPDGSNFTLKIRSTKLEDSAMYFCASSDGGINQETQYFGPGTRLLVL.

V and J are TRBV7-9 and TRBJ1-1; D not certain. The germline V and J ends were trimmed by 3 bases and 1 base, with 6 bases remaining between them. Germline CDR1 reads SEHNR; CDR2 reads FQNEAQ (reference sequence). The CDR3 runs to 13 residues. The CDR3 DNA sequence: TGTGCCAGCAGCTTTGCCCCGAACACTGAAGCTTTCTTT. It is translated as CASSFAPNTEAFF.

The V call is TRBV4-1, the J call TRBJ1-3; the D is unclear. Per germline, CDR1 MGHRA and CDR2 YSYEKL. With 4 bases removed from V and 2 bases from J, the gap between germline ends came to 6 bases. CDR3 size: 13 residues. The CDR3 DNA is TGCGCCAGCAGCCCGGGAGCTGGAAACACCATATATTTT. It specifies CASSPGAGNTIYF.